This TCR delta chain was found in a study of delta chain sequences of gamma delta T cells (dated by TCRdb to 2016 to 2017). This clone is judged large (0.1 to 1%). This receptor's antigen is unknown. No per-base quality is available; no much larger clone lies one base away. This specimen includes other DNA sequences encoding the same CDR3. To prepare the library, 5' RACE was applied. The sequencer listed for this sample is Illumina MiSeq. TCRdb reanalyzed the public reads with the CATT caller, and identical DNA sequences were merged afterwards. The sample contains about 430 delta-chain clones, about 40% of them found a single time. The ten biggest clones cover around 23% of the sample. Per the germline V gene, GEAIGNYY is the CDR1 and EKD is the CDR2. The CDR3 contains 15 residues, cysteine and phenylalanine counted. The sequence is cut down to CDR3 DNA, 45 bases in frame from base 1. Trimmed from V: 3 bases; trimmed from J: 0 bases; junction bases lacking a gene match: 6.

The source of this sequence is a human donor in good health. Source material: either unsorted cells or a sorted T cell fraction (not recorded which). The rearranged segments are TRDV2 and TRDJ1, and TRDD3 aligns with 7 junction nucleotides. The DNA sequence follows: TGTGCCTGTGACCCAATGGGGGACGACACCGATAAACTCATCTTT. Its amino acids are CACDPMGDDTDKLIF.